This T cell receptor beta chain is drawn from a study of cytotoxic CD8 clonotypes in ibrutinib-treated CLL. Study-level background: Within the patient group, eleven to twelve were relapsed/refractory and about 15 treatment-naive, and 17 were IGHV unmutated.

Study-wide findings and caveats: The clonality rise at ibrutinib response reflected private clonotype expansion. Patients showed higher baseline clonality than age-matched healthy donors, and it tracked circulating CD8+ T-cell counts.

With respect to this clone: The antigen remains undetermined.

Depths of 1 in 200,000 to 1 in 1 million T cells were the sequencing target. Here immunoSEQ multiplex PCR was the method, and the copy in TCRdb shows in-frame clones only, minus some. Of more than 110,000 clones in the sample, more than 75% were seen once. CDR1 is MGHRA and CDR2 is YSYEKL in the germline V gene. The CDR3 contains 16 residues. Between the trimmed V and J ends, which lost 0 bases and 6 bases, there was a span of 15 bases. The chain couples TRBV4-1 to TRBJ2-1, with a tentative D call TRBD1 (5 bases). The source was PBMCs, collected after 36 months of ibrutinib treatment. The sequence came from a human donor with chronic lymphocytic leukemia. The CDR3 DNA reads TGCGCCAGCAGCCAAGAGGGTATAGGCAGGGTCAATGAGCAGTTCTTC. Protein sequence: CASSQEGIGRVNEQFF.